Sequencing of this TCR beta chain was carried out in a study of shared clonotypes between healthy human individuals. Some clones are missing from TCRdb's copy, which holds only in-frame ones; the method was immunoSEQ multiplex PCR. The table shows roughly 500,000 clones, with approximately 80% occurring only once. The germline V gene encodes CDR1 SGHVS and CDR2 FQNEAQ. The CDR3 extends over 15 amino acids. V lost 0 bases, J lost 2 bases, and 5 bases lay in between. Sequencing was performed on PBMCs. The chain joins TRBV7-8 to TRBJ2-6; D not resolved. The clonotype originates from a woman aged 40 to 50 in good health. Some clones in this sample may be carry-over from other donors' samples. The CDR3 bases are TGTGCCAGCAGCTTAGCCCACCCTGGGGCCAACGTCCTGACTTTC. This translates into CASSLAHPGANVLTF.